This T cell receptor (beta chain) is from a study of regulatory T cells in long-lasting Graves disease. Broader study findings: Persistent cases favored TRBV28, TRBJ1-2 and TRBJ2-5.

The CDR3 loop spans 14 amino acids. V gave up 3 bases and J gave up 0 bases, with 12 bases separating them. CDR1 and CDR2 from the germline V gene are DFQATT and SNEGSKA (reference sequence). Time point meaning: persistent/refractory GD, antithyroid drugs over 5 years with positive TRAb. TCR sequences were obtained from RNA taken from PBMCs. Of note for this clonotype: Antigen specificity is unknown.

Assembly of TCR beta libraries relied on iRepertoire HTBI primers together with Arm-PCR of CDR3 regions. MiXCR, applied by TCRdb to the multiplex PCR reads, yields one record per CDR3 protein. Here the sample spans about 470,000 distinct CDR3 sequences, roughly 20% being singletons. This receptor was identified in a female donor with Graves disease. Sequencing was performed on peripheral blood mononuclear cells (PBMCs), taken when the disease was refractory, from a patient treated with antithyroid drugs. The rearrangement uses TRBV20-1 and TRBJ2-7; maybe TRBD1 (5 bases). Here the CDR3 DNA reads TGCAGTGCTAGGGGGCTCGGAACCTCCTACGAGCAGTACTTC. This encodes CSARGLGTSYEQYF.